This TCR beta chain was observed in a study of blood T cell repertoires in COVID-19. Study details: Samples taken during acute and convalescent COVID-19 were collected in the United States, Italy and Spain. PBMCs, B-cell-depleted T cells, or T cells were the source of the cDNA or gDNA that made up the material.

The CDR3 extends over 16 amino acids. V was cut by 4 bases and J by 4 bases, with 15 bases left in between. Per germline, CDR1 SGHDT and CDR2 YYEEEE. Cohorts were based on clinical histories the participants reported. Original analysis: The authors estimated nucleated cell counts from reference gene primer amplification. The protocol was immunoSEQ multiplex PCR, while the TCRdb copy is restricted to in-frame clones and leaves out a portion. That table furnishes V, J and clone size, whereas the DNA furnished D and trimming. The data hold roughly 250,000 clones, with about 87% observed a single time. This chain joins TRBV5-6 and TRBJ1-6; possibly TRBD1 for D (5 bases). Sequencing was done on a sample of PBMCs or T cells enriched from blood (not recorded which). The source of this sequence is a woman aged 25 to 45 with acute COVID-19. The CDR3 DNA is TGTGCCAGCAGCAGCCGGGGGGTGGATTATAATTCACCCCTCCACTTT. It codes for CASSSRGVDYNSPLHF.